The 16 T cell receptor beta chains in this list originate from one sample, sequenced in a study of shared T cell receptors in the human thymus. Assay: immunoSEQ multiplex PCR; the TCRdb copy retains only in-frame clones and omits some. This sample yields about 380,000 clones, of which 95% are seen a single time; 0.02% belongs to the top ten. The specimen sequenced was thymocytes. The receptors were gathered from a human donor.

This chain connects TRBV28 to TRBJ2-1, with 10 nucleotides matching TRBD2. The CDR3 runs to 21 residues. Germline CDR1 MDHEN, CDR2 SYDVKM. The junction had 18 bases not matched to a gene; V was cut back by 3 bases and J by 1 base. CDR3 bases: TGTGCCAGCAGTTTTAAACAAGAGGGGAAGCGGGAGGGCTTTTCCTACAATGAGCAGTTCTTC. It specifies CASSFKQEGKREGFSYNEQFF. The whole variable domain, remainder taken from reference TRBV28 and TRBJ2-1, is DVKVTQSSRYLVKRTGEKVFLECVQDMDHENMFWYRQDPGLGLRLIYFSYDVKMKEKGDIPEGYSVSREKKERFSLILESASTNQTSMYLCASSFKQEGKREGFSYNEQFFGPGTRLTVL.

The chain uses TRBV6-1 and TRBJ2-6; 9 bases are shared with TRBD1. The CDR3 has 15 residues. With 8 bases clipped from V and 2 bases from J, the junction kept 4 bases outside the gene matches. Germline CDR1 reads MNHNS; CDR2 reads SASEGT. The CDR3 spells CASGGTGPGANVLTF. The CDR3 region has the DNA TGTGCCAGCGGGGGGACAGGGCCTGGGGCCAACGTCCTGACTTTC.

The chain links TRBV10-3 to TRBJ2-1; tentatively, D is TRBD2 (5 bases). The germline V gene has CDR1 ENHRY and CDR2 SYGVKD. V was clipped by 10 bases and J by 7 bases, with 20 bases between them. This CDR3 spans 14 amino acids. CDR3 sequence reads: CATSRTTEVNEQFF. CDR3 DNA: TGTGCCACCTCTCGGACCACGGAGGTAAATGAGCAGTTCTTC.

The gene calls are TRBV28 and TRBJ1-1; D gene unclear. The CDR3 covers 15 residues. V lost 6 bases, J lost 10 bases, and 24 bases lay in between. CDR1 and CDR2 from the germline V gene are MDHEN and SYDVKM. As DNA, the CDR3 is TGTGCCAGCAGCCAAACCCAGAGGACCCCCGGGCGAGCTTTCTTT. Protein sequence: CASSQTQRTPGRAFF.

The chain uses TRBV7-6 and TRBJ2-7; D possibly matches TRBD1 or TRBD2 (5 bases each). This CDR3 is 15 amino acids long. Trimming left V 5 bases short and J 3 bases short, with 17 bases between. Germline CDR1 is SGHVS and CDR2 is FNYEAQ. CDR3 in amino acids: CASSPMRGGCYEQYF. The DNA of the CDR3 is TGTGCCAGCAGCCCCATGAGGGGCGGGTGCTACGAGCAGTACTTC.

A single count supports this clone. The V gene is TRBV27, the J gene TRBJ2-7; D is unclear. The CDR3 totals 16 residues. V lost 2 bases and J lost 6, with 20 bases in between. Germline values: CDR1 MNHEY, CDR2 SMNVEV (reference sequence). The CDR3: CASSLGPRRVWGEQYF. DNA of the CDR3: TGTGCCAGCAGTTTAGGGCCCAGGAGAGTGTGGGGCGAGCAGTACTTC.

The chain joins TRBV18 to TRBJ2-7; D remains unclear. Looked up from germline, CDR1 is KGHSH and CDR2 is LQKENI. Trimming removed 0 bases from V and 3 bases from J, with 15 bases in between. This CDR3 comprises 16 residues. The CDR3 is CASSPPRRSLHYEQYF. In nucleotides, the CDR3 is TGTGCCAGCTCACCACCTCGCCGGAGCCTCCACTACGAGCAGTACTTC.

The gene calls are TRBV7-6 and TRBJ2-1, with 8 bases fitting TRBD1. Trimming removed 3 bases from V and 8 bases from J; junction bases left unmatched: 9. Germline V gene sequence: CDR1 SGHVS, CDR2 FNYEAQ. This CDR3 is built from 15 residues. CDR3 nucleotides: TGTGCCAGCAGCTTGCCAGACAGGGGAGCGGATGAGCAGTTCTTC. It codes for CASSLPDRGADEQFF.

This chain connects TRBV28 to TRBJ2-7; TRBD1 matches at 10 bases. The CDR3 length is 14 residues. CDR1 MDHEN and CDR2 SYDVKM come from the germline V gene. V shed 3 bases, J shed 7 bases, and the junction held 6 bases outside the gene matches. CDR3 sequence: CASSFGTGAEEQYF. CDR3 DNA sequence: TGTGCCAGCAGTTTTGGGACAGGGGCAGAAGAGCAGTACTTC.

The chain joins TRBV4-1 to TRBJ2-7; D ambiguous. Germline V lookup: CDR1 MGHRA, CDR2 YSYEKL. V lost 1 base to trimming and J lost 3 bases, with 7 bases between them. CDR3 length: 13 amino acids. CDR3 coding DNA: TGCGCCAGCAGCCAAGTCGGGCTCTACGAGCAGTACTTC. Amino acid sequence: CASSQVGLYEQYF.

The sample holds a few counts of this clone. The V gene is TRBV11-1, the J gene TRBJ2-3; TRBD1 agrees at 10 bases. The CDR3 is 17 amino acids. Germline V gene lookup returns CDR1 SGHAT and CDR2 FQDESV (reference sequence). With 5 bases clipped from V and 2 bases from J, the junction kept 10 bases outside the gene matches. The CDR3 nucleotides read TGTGCCAGCAGCGCTAGCCGGGGACAGGGGTCCACAGATACGCAGTATTTT. It codes for CASSASRGQGSTDTQYF. Together with reference TRBV11-1 and TRBJ2-3, the CDR3 gives the full variable domain: EAEVAQSPRYKITEKSQAVAFWCDPISGHATLYWYRQILGQGPELLVQFQDESVVDDSQLPKDRFSAERLKGVDSTLKIQPAELGDSAMYLCASSASRGQGSTDTQYFGPGTRLTVL.

This rearrangement joins TRBV6-5 to TRBJ2-1, with 8 bases lining up with TRBD1. Germline V gives CDR1 MNHEY, CDR2 SVGAGI. Trimming took 0 bases from V and 4 from J; bases not matched to a gene: 5. There are 16 residues in the CDR3. CDR3 loop: CASSYSGQGSYNEQFF. DNA of the CDR3: TGTGCCAGCAGTTACTCCGGACAGGGTTCGTACAATGAGCAGTTCTTC.

V is TRBV6-1 and J is TRBJ2-3; D is possibly TRBD1 (5 bases). Germline loops: CDR1 MNHNS, CDR2 SASEGT. V lost 7 bases to trimming and J lost 1 base, with 15 bases between them. The CDR3 is 15 amino acids. CDR3 bases: TGTGCCAGCACGAATCAGGGCCTCCGCACAGATACGCAGTATTTT. This codes for CASTNQGLRTDTQYF.

The DNA of the CDR3 is TGTGCCAGCAAAAGGACAGGGACTGGGGCCAACGTCCTGACTTTC. Protein sequence: CASKRTGTGANVLTF. The J gene is TRBJ2-6, the V gene TRBV6-5; the match to TRBD1 covers 8 bases. V was pared by 7 bases and J by 2 bases, with 4 bases of the junction left unmatched. Germline-derived CDR1 and CDR2 are MNHEY and SVGAGI. The CDR3 totals 15 residues.

The CDR3 DNA sequence: TGTGCCAGCAGCATCTCGGGACAGGGGGCCGCCGGGGAGCTGTTTTTT. Translating gives CASSISGQGAAGELFF. This rearrangement joins TRBV9 to TRBJ2-2; 12 nucleotides agree with TRBD1. The CDR3 is 16 amino acids. The germline CDR1 and CDR2 sequences are SGDLS and YYNGEE. The trim removed 4 bases at V and 6 bases at J, leaving 7 bases unmatched. The full variable domain, rest sourced from reference TRBV9 and TRBJ2-2, is DSGVTQTPKHLITATGQRVTLRCSPRSGDLSVYWYQQSLDQGLQFLIQYYNGEERAKGNILERFSAQQFPDLHSELNLSSLELGDSALYFCASSISGQGAAGELFFGEGSRLTVL.

The rearrangement links TRBV7-2 to TRBJ1-5; 10 nucleotides line up with TRBD1. In germline, CDR1 is SGHTA, CDR2 FQGNSA. V lost 0 bases and J lost 3; bases outside the gene matches: 5. CDR3 size: 17 residues. In DNA, the CDR3 is TGTGCCAGCAGCTTAGCCCCCGGGACAGGGGACAATCAGCCCCAGCATTTT. Amino acid sequence: CASSLAPGTGDNQPQHF.